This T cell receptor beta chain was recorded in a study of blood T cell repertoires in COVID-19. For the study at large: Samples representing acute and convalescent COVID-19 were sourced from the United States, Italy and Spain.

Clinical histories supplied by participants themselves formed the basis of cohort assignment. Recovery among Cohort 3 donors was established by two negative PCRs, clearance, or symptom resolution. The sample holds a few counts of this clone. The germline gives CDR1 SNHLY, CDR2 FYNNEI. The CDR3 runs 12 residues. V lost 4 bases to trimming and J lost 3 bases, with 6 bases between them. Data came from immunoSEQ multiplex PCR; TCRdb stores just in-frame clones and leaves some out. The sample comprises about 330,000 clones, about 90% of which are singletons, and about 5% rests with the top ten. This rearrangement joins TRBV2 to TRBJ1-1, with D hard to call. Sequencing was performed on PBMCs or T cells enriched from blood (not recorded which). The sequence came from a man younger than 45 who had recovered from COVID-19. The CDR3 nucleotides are TGTGCCAGCAGTGGAGACTACACTGAAGCTTTCTTT. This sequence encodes CASSGDYTEAFF.